This T cell receptor beta chain was sequenced during a study of monozygotic twins with cystic fibrosis. Study-wide results and caveats: Clonality was generally low (median around 0.009), higher in the most severe patients.

In the case of this clone: The antigen is undetermined.

CDR3 length: 14 amino acids. V lost 3 bases and J lost 2, with 10 bases in between. CDR1 is MNHEY, CDR2 SVGAGI, per germline. The table came from immunoSEQ multiplex PCR; TCRdb's copy has only in-frame clones and leaves some out. The sample yields some 10,000 clones, about 89% seen once. This chain uses TRBV6-5 with TRBJ1-1; no reliable D call. Sequencing input: blood. This TCR was recovered from a boy between 2 and 10 years old with cystic fibrosis. CDR3 DNA: TGTGCCAGCAGTTATTTTTGGCCCAACACTGAAGCTTTCTTT. It specifies CASSYFWPNTEAFF.